These 7 T cell receptor beta chains were sequenced from one sample in a study of CD8 T cells in Susac syndrome. RNA totalling roughly 0.5 to 1 ug underwent reverse transcription with random hexamers. Using its own MiXCR run on the immunoSEQ multiplex PCR reads, TCRdb lists one record per CDR3 protein. Here the sample spans roughly 200,000 distinct CDR3 sequences, 94% being singletons. Material for sequencing was CD4+ T cells from PBMCs. These receptors originate from a human donor with Susac syndrome.

The chain combines TRBV6-5 with TRBJ1-6, with D unclear. V was pared by 0 bases and J by 5 bases, with 14 bases between. This CDR3 region has 17 residues. CDR1 is MNHEY, CDR2 SVGAGI, per germline. CDR3 DNA: TGTGCCAGCAGTTACTCGAGCCGGGATTTCGATAATTCACCCCTCCACTTT. Its translation is CASSYSSRDFDNSPLHF.

The genes are TRBV19 and TRBJ2-3, with D perhaps matching TRBD2 (5 bases). CDR3 length: 16 amino acids. The germline CDR1 and CDR2 sequences are LNHDA and SQIVND (reference sequence). V was cut by 3 bases and J by 3 bases, with 16 bases left in between. The CDR3 bases are TGTGCCAGTAGTATCCTTTCAGGACTGACGACAGATACGCAGTATTTT. Its translation: CASSILSGLTTDTQYF.

In its sample, this clonotype was seen once. This rearrangement joins TRBV5-1 to TRBJ2-7; D may be TRBD1 (6 bases). The ends were cut back, 3 bases at V and 5 bases at J, with 15 bases in the middle. Germline V gene lookup returns CDR1 SGHRS and CDR2 YFSETQ. There are 14 residues in the CDR3. Here the CDR3 DNA reads TGCGCCAGCAGCTCAGCACAGGGCGGCAACGAGCAGTACTTC. Translated, it gives CASSSAQGGNEQYF.

V is TRBV13 and J is TRBJ1-2, with D perhaps TRBD1 (5 bases). The V gene's germline CDR1 is PRHDT and CDR2 FYEKMQ (reference sequence). The germline V and J ends were trimmed by 0 bases and 3 bases, with 8 bases remaining between them. The CDR3 runs 14 residues. The CDR3 coding sequence is TGTGCCAGCAGCTTAGGACAGGACCACTATGGCTACACCTTC. The encoded protein is CASSLGQDHYGYTF.

The gene calls are TRBV11-2 and TRBJ2-7; the D gene is possibly TRBD2 (6 bases). V was trimmed by 3 bases and J by 0 bases, leaving 6 bases between them. Germline V gene lookup returns CDR1 SGHAT and CDR2 FQNNGV. The CDR3 consists of 13 residues. CDR3 DNA: TGTGCCAGCAGCTTGGGGGGCTCCTACGAGCAGTACTTC. This encodes CASSLGGSYEQYF.

This sequence joins TRBV2 and TRBJ2-1; 9 positions match TRBD2. The V gene's germline CDR1 is SNHLY and CDR2 FYNNEI. CDR3 length equals 14 residues. J gave up 7 bases and V 7 bases, and 8 bases lay outside the gene matches. The DNA of the CDR3 is TGTGCCAGCACTCGGCAGCGGGGGGATAATGAGCAGTTCTTC. It translates to CASTRQRGDNEQFF. Full variable domain (outside the CDR3, taken from reference TRBV2 and TRBJ2-1): EPEVTQTPSHQVTQMGQEVILRCVPISNHLYFYWYRQILGQKVEFLVSFYNNEISEKSEIFDDQFSVERPDGSNFTLKIRSTKLEDSAMYFCASTRQRGDNEQFFGPGTRLTVL.

The genes are TRBV29-1 and TRBJ1-2; D remains unclear. Germline CDR1 reads SQVTM; CDR2 reads ANQGSEA. This CDR3 contains 11 residues. Between the trimmed V and J ends, which lost 6 bases and 8 bases, there was a span of 13 bases. The CDR3 is CSVADGSGYTF. CDR3 sequence (DNA): TGCAGCGTGGCCGACGGGAGCGGCTACACCTTC.